The rows below give T cell receptor beta chains drawn from one sample of a study of blood T cell repertoires in COVID-19. TCRdb's copy holds only in-frame clones and misses some; the assay was immunoSEQ multiplex PCR. The table records hundreds of thousands of clones, roughly four fifths of them present only once. The sequencing sample was made of peripheral blood. The receptors stem from a woman older than 75 with COVID-19, enrolled during active disease. CDR3s include the opening cysteine and the closing phenylalanine or tryptophan. D genes are given only for firm matches. Size tells how often a clone was seen (once, few, many) or the class of an expanded clone, and some rows leave it out.

-	TRBV6-5	14	TRBJ2-5	-	CASSLSLAQETQYF	TGTGCCAGCAGCTTGAGCCTAGCCCAAGAGACCCAGTACTTC
-	TRBV29-1	15	TRBJ2-3	-	CSVEDLGRSTDTQYF	TGCAGCGTTGAAGACCTAGGCAGAAGCACAGATACGCAGTATTTT
TRBD1	TRBV3-1/TRBV3-2	16	TRBJ1-2	once	CASSQTSTGNNYGYTF	TGTGCCAGCAGCCAAACATCGACAGGGAATAACTATGGCTACACCTTC
TRBD1	TRBV15	16	TRBJ1-5	few	CATSSPGTGANQPQHF	TGTGCCACCAGCTCCCCCGGGACAGGGGCCAATCAGCCCCAGCATTTT
TRBD1	TRBV28	15	TRBJ2-3	once	CASSSQGAGTDTQYF	TGTGCCAGCAGTTCTCAGGGGGCCGGGACAGATACGCAGTATTTT
TRBD1	TRBV7-9	13	TRBJ1-2	-	CASSSGTGHGYTF	TGTGCCAGCAGCTCTGGGACAGGGCATGGCTACACCTTC
-	TRBV19	15	TRBJ2-2	-	CASSIQGTDTGELFF	TGTGCCAGTAGTATACAGGGGACGGACACCGGGGAGCTGTTTTTT
-	TRBV6-5	16	TRBJ2-7	-	CASSYSSVGGSYEQYF	TGTGCCAGCAGTTACTCATCGGTAGGCGGCTCCTACGAGCAGTACTTC
-	TRBV21-1	21	TRBJ2-2	-	CASSLPRDSGLWCGNTGELFF	TGTGCCAGCAGCCTCCCCCGGGACAGCGGATTGTGGTGTGGAAACACCGGGGAGCTGTTTTTT
-	TRBV6-6	17	TRBJ2-7	-	CASSRFKTDRSSYEQYF	TGTGCCAGCAGTCGATTCAAGACGGACAGAAGCTCCTACGAGCAGTACTTC
TRBD1	TRBV28	14	TRBJ2-7	-	CASRRQGNSYEQYF	TGTGCCAGCAGGCGACAGGGGAACTCCTACGAGCAGTACTTC
-	TRBV19	13	TRBJ1-1	-	CASSMARGTEAFF	TGTGCCAGTAGTATGGCTAGGGGTACTGAAGCTTTCTTT
-	TRBV15	13	TRBJ1-2	few	CATRIGGGPGYTF	TGTGCCACCAGGATAGGGGGTGGGCCTGGCTACACCTTC
-	TRBV11-3	14	TRBJ2-4	-	CASSFSGKGGIQYF	TGTGCCAGCAGCTTCAGTGGCAAAGGAGGCATTCAGTACTTC
-	TRBV30	11	TRBJ1-1	few	CAYSGAVKAFF	TGTGCCTACTCAGGGGCAGTGAAAGCTTTCTTT